This T cell receptor (beta chain) was obtained from a study of T cell repertoires in cytomegalovirus infection. The wider study: It can be stated that public TCR beta signatures indicated CMV infection as well as a matching HLA type.

This clonotype was counted at least ten times. The antigen is undetermined. CDR1 is MRHNA and CDR2 is SNTAGT in the germline V gene. V was pared by 3 bases and J by 3 bases, with 0 bases of the junction left unmatched. The CDR3 length is 15 residues. TCRdb itself ran the reads through MiXCR, one entry per CDR3 protein. The sample consists of over 450,000 distinct CDR3 sequences, about 10% of them appearing once. Study observations and caveats: The ex vivo response showed dominance by HLA-C-restricted CMV-specific TCR beta clonotypes. There were carriers of CMV plus the relevant HLA, and cumulative public TCR beta family frequency identified them.

V and J are TRBV6-4 and TRBJ2-1; 12 positions agree with TRBD2. Sequencing input: PBMCs. The receptor was isolated from a human donor in good health (CMV status not recorded). Some clones in this sample may be carry-over from other donors' samples. The CDR3 here is CASSEGLAGYNEQFF. CDR3 DNA: TGTGCCAGCAGTGAGGGACTAGCGGGCTACAATGAGCAGTTCTTC.